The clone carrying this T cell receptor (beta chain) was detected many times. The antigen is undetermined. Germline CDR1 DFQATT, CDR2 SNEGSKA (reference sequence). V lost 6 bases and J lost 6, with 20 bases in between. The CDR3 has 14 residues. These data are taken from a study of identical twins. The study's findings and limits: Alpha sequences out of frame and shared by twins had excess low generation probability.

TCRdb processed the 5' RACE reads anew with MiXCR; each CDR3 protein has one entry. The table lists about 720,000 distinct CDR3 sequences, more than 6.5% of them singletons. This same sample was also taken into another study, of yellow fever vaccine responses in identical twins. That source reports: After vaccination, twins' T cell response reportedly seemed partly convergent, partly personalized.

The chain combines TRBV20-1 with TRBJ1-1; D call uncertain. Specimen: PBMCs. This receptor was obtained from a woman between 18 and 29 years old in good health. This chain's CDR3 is CSAYLPRTVPEAFF. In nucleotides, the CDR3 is TGCAGTGCGTATTTACCGAGGACGGTCCCTGAAGCTTTCTTT.